Listed below are T cell receptor beta chains from one sample, sequenced in a study of vaccination and CD4 T cells after COVID-19. These receptors' targets are unknown. TCRdb itself ran the PCR reads through MiXCR, one entry per CDR3 protein. The sample consists of around 21,000 distinct CDR3 sequences, around 60% of them appearing once. Sequenced material: CD4+ T cells from blood, cultured in vitro, taken after SARS-CoV-2 vaccination. The source of these receptors is a human donor who had recovered from COVID-19. CDR3s include the opening cysteine and the closing phenylalanine or tryptophan. A D gene is named only where the DNA matches it firmly. Some rows have no size entry. The others give once, few or many, or a class for an expanded clone.

TRBJ2-2	TRBD2	.	TRBV6-1	CASSPQAGENSGELFF	TGTGCCAGCAGTCCTCAGGCGGGGGAGAATAGCGGGGAGCTGTTTTTT
TRBJ1-2	.	.	TRBV2	CASSESGEQSYGYTF	TGTGCCAGCAGTGAATCCGGTGAGCAAAGTTATGGCTACACCTTC
TRBJ2-3	TRBD2	.	TRBV20-1	CSARGLAPDTQYF	TGCAGTGCTAGGGGACTAGCTCCAGATACGCAGTATTTT
TRBJ2-2	.	.	TRBV29-1	CSVRTGNTGELFF	TGCAGCGTGCGAACAGGGAACACCGGGGAGCTGTTTTTT
TRBJ1-5	.	few	TRBV7-8	CASSLYSEGNQPQHF	TGTGCCAGCAGCTTATATTCGGAGGGCAATCAGCCCCAGCATTTT
TRBJ1-1	.	few	TRBV6-2/TRBV6-3	CASRTEGPGTEAFF	TGTGCCAGCAGAACGGAGGGTCCGGGCACTGAAGCTTTCTTT
TRBJ2-3	.	.	TRBV30	CAWSGGGTVYF	TGTGCCTGGAGCGGTGGGGGGACGGTGTATTTT
TRBJ1-5	TRBD1	few	TRBV6-2/TRBV6-3	CASSTGQGARRSNQPQHF	TGTGCCAGCAGTACTGGACAGGGGGCGCGTCGTAGCAATCAGCCCCAGCATTTT
TRBJ1-1	.	.	TRBV6-1	CASSLYSVGKTEAFF	TGTGCCAGCAGTCTATATAGCGTGGGGAAAACTGAAGCTTTCTTT
TRBJ1-1	.	few	TRBV11-3	CASSLDTGFEAFF	TGTGCCAGCAGCTTAGATACAGGTTTTGAAGCTTTCTTT
TRBJ2-3	.	.	TRBV12-1	CASSSVAGALRFPSTDTQYF	TGTGCCAGCAGCTCGGTAGCGGGGGCCCTCCGTTTCCCTAGCACAGATACGCAGTATTTT
TRBJ2-7	.	.	TRBV6-5	CASSYSPGTYEQYF	TGTGCCAGCAGTTACTCACCGGGGACCTACGAGCAGTACTTC
TRBJ1-5	.	.	TRBV12-3/TRBV12-4	CASSLFQGPNQPQHF	TGTGCCAGCAGTTTATTCCAGGGCCCCAATCAGCCCCAGCATTTT
TRBJ2-3	.	.	TRBV28	CASSSDRGGGDTQYF	TGTGCCAGCAGTTCCGACAGGGGAGGGGGAGATACGCAGTATTTT
TRBJ2-1	.	.	TRBV24-1	CATSEPTGSSYNEQFF	TGTGCCACCAGTGAACCTACTGGGAGCTCCTACAATGAGCAGTTCTTC
TRBJ1-2	.	.	TRBV15	CATSRDIGWVYGYTF	TGTGCCACCAGCAGAGATATTGGCTGGGTCTATGGCTACACCTTC
TRBJ1-1	.	.	TRBV7-9	CASRRLSNTEAFF	TGTGCCAGCAGGAGGCTCTCGAACACTGAAGCTTTCTTT
TRBJ1-1	.	few	TRBV2	CASDMGTNTEAFF	TGTGCCAGCGATATGGGGACGAACACTGAAGCTTTCTTT
TRBJ1-1	.	.	TRBV28	CASSLSDTWDTEAFF	TGTGCCAGCAGTTTATCCGACACTTGGGACACTGAAGCTTTCTTT
TRBJ1-2	.	.	TRBV5-4	CASSDRRTNYGYTF	TGTGCCAGCAGTGACCGACGGACGAACTATGGCTACACCTTC
TRBJ1-2	.	few	TRBV5-1	CASSPVGGREYGYTF	TGCGCCAGCAGCCCGGTGGGGGGGCGAGAGTATGGCTACACCTTC
TRBJ2-5	.	.	TRBV7-2	CASSLGDRTQYF	TGTGCCAGCAGCTTAGGAGACAGGACCCAGTACTTC
TRBJ2-7	.	.	TRBV6-4	CASSVGEGYEQYF	TGTGCCAGCAGTGTGGGCGAGGGATACGAGCAGTACTTC
TRBJ1-2	.	.	TRBV7-2	CASSLRGTHYGYTF	TGTGCCAGCAGCTTAAGGGGGACACACTATGGCTACACCTTC
TRBJ2-3	.	.	TRBV19	CASSLGGVGTDTQYF	TGTGCCAGTAGTCTTGGGGGCGTGGGCACAGATACGCAGTATTTT
TRBJ2-1	.	few	TRBV10-1	CASSGGSSRDEQFF	TGCGCCAGCAGTGGGGGGTCCTCCCGGGATGAGCAGTTCTTC
TRBJ1-2	.	.	TRBV11-1	CASSLTTGYQAGYTF	TGTGCCAGCAGCTTAACTACAGGGTACCAGGCTGGCTACACCTTC
TRBJ2-1	.	.	TRBV15	CATSTPRVASSYNEQFF	TGTGCCACCAGCACCCCAAGGGTCGCTAGCTCCTACAATGAGCAGTTCTTC
TRBJ1-6	.	.	TRBV27	CASRERSRLDSPLHF	TGTGCCAGCAGGGAAAGGTCTCGATTGGATTCACCCCTCCACTTT
TRBJ2-3	.	.	TRBV7-9	CASSLLIAEGADTQYF	TGTGCCAGCAGCTTATTGATCGCGGAAGGAGCAGATACGCAGTATTTT
TRBJ1-2	.	.	TRBV29-1	CSVERQNYGYTF	TGCAGCGTTGAGAGGCAGAACTATGGCTACACCTTC
TRBJ1-1	.	.	TRBV30	CAWSVGGSSAEAFF	TGTGCCTGGAGTGTGGGAGGCAGTAGCGCTGAAGCTTTCTTT
TRBJ1-5	.	.	TRBV6-1	CASTNGYSNQPQHF	TGTGCCAGCACGAACGGGTATAGCAATCAGCCCCAGCATTTT
TRBJ2-7	.	.	TRBV7-2	CASSLTGASYEQYF	TGTGCCAGCAGCTTGACAGGAGCCTCCTACGAGCAGTACTTC
TRBJ1-2	.	few	TRBV6-5	CASSSNYGYTF	TGTGCCAGCAGTTCTAACTATGGCTACACCTTC
TRBJ1-6	.	.	TRBV5-3	CARSLNQGGSPLHF	TGTGCCAGAAGCTTGAATCAGGGAGGTTCACCCCTCCACTTT
TRBJ2-2	.	.	TRBV7-7	CASSLSLLSTSFTGELFF	TGTGCCAGCAGCTTATCCCTCTTATCCACCTCTTTCACCGGGGAGCTGTTTTTT